The rows below give T cell receptor beta chains drawn from one sample of a study of cytotoxic CD8 clonotypes in ibrutinib-treated CLL. Assay used: immunoSEQ multiplex PCR; TCRdb lists only in-frame clones, some missing. The repertoire holds some 350,000 clones, roughly 70% seen once, with around 6.5% in the top ten. The specimen comprised PBMCs, sampled after 36 months of ibrutinib treatment. All receptors come from a human donor with chronic lymphocytic leukemia. Both conserved end residues are part of each CDR3. D genes are given only for firm matches. Clone size is not always given. Where it is, it says once, few, many or a class for expanded clones.

TRBV2	14	TRBJ2-7	NA	TRBD2	CASLLTSRNYEQYF	TGTGCCAGCCTCCTGACTAGCCGTAACTACGAGCAGTACTTC
TRBV27	13	TRBJ2-2	NA	NA	CASSLKYPGELFF	TGTGCCAGCAGTTTAAAGTACCCCGGGGAGCTGTTTTTT
TRBV7-2	12	TRBJ2-1	NA	NA	CASSGRYNEQFF	TGTGCCAGCAGCGGCCGGTACAATGAGCAGTTCTTC
TRBV27	14	TRBJ1-5	NA	NA	CASSLQGNNQPQHF	TGTGCCAGCAGTTTACAGGGGAACAATCAGCCCCAGCATTTT
TRBV18	13	TRBJ2-3	few	TRBD1	CASSGQGTDTQYF	TGTGCCAGCTCCGGACAGGGTACAGATACGCAGTATTTT
TRBV19	13	TRBJ2-3	NA	NA	CASSVSATDTQYF	TGTGCCAGTAGTGTTTCAGCCACAGATACGCAGTATTTT
TRBV15	14	TRBJ2-7	NA	NA	CATRSVVGQDEQYF	TGTGCCACCAGATCGGTCGTTGGGCAGGACGAGCAGTACTTC
TRBV5-1	13	TRBJ2-1	once	TRBD2	CASSLAGAAEQFF	TGCGCCAGCAGCTTAGCGGGGGCGGCCGAGCAGTTCTTC
TRBV9	17	TRBJ2-2	NA	TRBD2	CASSVDRGLHKTGELFF	TGTGCCAGCAGCGTAGATAGGGGACTACATAAAACCGGGGAGCTGTTTTTT
TRBV27	16	TRBJ2-3	NA	TRBD1	CASRRAGTGFPDTQYF	TGTGCCAGCAGAAGAGCCGGGACAGGGTTTCCAGATACGCAGTATTTT
TRBV4-3	13	TRBJ1-2	NA	NA	CASSQDRVYGYTF	TGCGCCAGCAGCCAAGATAGGGTGTATGGCTACACCTTC
TRBV7-2	15	TRBJ2-3	NA	TRBD2	CASSFRTSGTDTQYF	TGTGCCAGCAGCTTCCGGACTAGTGGAACAGATACGCAGTATTTT